This TCR beta chain was identified during a study of breast tumors, draining lymph nodes, adjacent tissues. Whole-study results and caveats: That most tumor T cells come from lymph nodes remained unproven. Tumor repertoires ranked between lymph nodes and nontumor tissue in diversity, with V and J gene preferences.

TCRdb re-analysed the multiplex PCR reads in MiXCR, keeping a single row per CDR3 protein. In the table there are 200,000 to 250,000 distinct CDR3 sequences, roughly 32% of which are singletons. Samples came from axillary lymph nodes draining the breast cancer. This clonotype was recorded a few times. What it recognizes is unknown. The receptor was derived from a female donor with breast cancer. Some clones in this sample may be carry-over from other donors' samples. Sequenced: axillary lymph node tissue.

The CDR3 sequence is CASSLERGTGDAFF. The CDR3 DNA reads as TGTGCCAGCAGCTTAGAAAGGGGGACAGGGGACGCTTTCTTT. V usage is TRBV11-2 and J usage is TRBJ1-1; TRBD1 matches at 10 bases. Per the germline V gene, CDR1 is SGHAT and CDR2 is FQNNGV. The CDR3 is 14 residues long. V was clipped by 0 bases and J by 11 bases; unmatched bases: 6.